The source of this T cell receptor beta chain is a study of shared clonotypes between healthy human individuals. On the study more broadly: Sampling drew on donors who were two women and three men aged 18 to 49.

This clone has just a few counts. Its matching antigen is unknown. Different DNA sequences within this sample yield the same CDR3. Overall study results and limits: How much donors shared clonotypes was expected to be affected by sequencing depth. Generation probabilities were higher for clonotypes shared across all four sorted-subset donors than for unshared ones.

The repertoire was sequenced with immunoSEQ multiplex PCR; TCRdb's copy has only in-frame clones and lacks some. The repertoire holds nearly 2 million clones, about 95% seen once, with approximately 1.2% in the top ten. From germline, CDR1 is SEHNR and CDR2 FQNEAQ (reference sequence). There are 13 residues in the CDR3. The V gene lost 4 bases and the J gene lost 0 bases, with 7 bases spanning the gap. As defined, naive CD8 cells were CD45RO-negative and positively selected for CCR7, with terminally differentiated effector memory CD45RA+ cells excluded. The receptor was isolated from a man aged 18-30 years in good health. The chain employs TRBV7-9 and TRBJ2-7; no definite D call. Material for sequencing was naive CD8+ T cells sorted from blood. This CDR3 is CASSWESSYEQYF. The CDR3 coding sequence is TGTGCCAGCAGCTGGGAAAGCTCCTACGAGCAGTACTTC.